This entry features one T cell receptor beta chain sequence. The junction shows a germline mismatch at one end, possibly a read error. Profiles of TCR beta VDJ and CDR3 were generated from a genomic DNA template. Via MiXCR, TCRdb re-called the reads, giving one row per CDR3 protein. The sample has about 160,000 distinct CDR3 sequences; over 55% are singletons. This CDR3 has 16 residues. Germline lookup yields CDR1 WSHSY and CDR2 SAAADI. These data belong to a study of CD8+CD57+ T cells in acquired aplastic anemia. Study-level information: The average for DNA from sorted CD4+ and CD8+ cells was 3 to 3.5 ug.

Flow cytometry had shown expanded CD8+CD57+ cells in the patients chosen for sequencing. This rearrangement joins TRBV10-2 to TRBJ2-1, with 14 bases lining up with TRBD2. The TCR comes from a human donor with aplastic anemia. The sample taken for sequencing was sorted CD4+, CD8+, or CD8+CD57+ T cells (not recorded which) from PBMCs. This CDR3 is CASKGLAGDSYNEQLF. The CDR3 DNA sequence: TGCGCCTCGAAGGGACTAGCGGGAGACTCCTACAATGAGCAGCTCTTC.